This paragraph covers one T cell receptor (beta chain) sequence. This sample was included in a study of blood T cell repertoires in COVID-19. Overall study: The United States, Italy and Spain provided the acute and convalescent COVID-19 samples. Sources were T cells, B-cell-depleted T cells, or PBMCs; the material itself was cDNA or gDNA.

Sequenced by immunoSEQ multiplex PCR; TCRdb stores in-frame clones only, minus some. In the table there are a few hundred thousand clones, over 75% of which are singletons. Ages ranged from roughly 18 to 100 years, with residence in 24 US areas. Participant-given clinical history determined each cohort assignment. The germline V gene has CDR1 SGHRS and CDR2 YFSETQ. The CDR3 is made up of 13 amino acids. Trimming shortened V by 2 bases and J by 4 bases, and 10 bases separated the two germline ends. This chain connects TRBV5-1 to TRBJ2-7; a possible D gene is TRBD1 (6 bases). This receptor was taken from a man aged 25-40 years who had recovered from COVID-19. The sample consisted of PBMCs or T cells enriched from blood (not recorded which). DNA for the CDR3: TGCGCCAGCAGCTTTGGACAGTCATACGAGCAGTACTTC. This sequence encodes CASSFGQSYEQYF. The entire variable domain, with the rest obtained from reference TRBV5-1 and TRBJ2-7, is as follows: KAGVTQTPRYLIKTRGQQVTLSCSPISGHRSVSWYQQTPGQGLQFLFEYFSETQRNKGNFPGRFSGRQFSNSRSEMNVSTLELGDSALYLCASSFGQSYEQYFGPGTRLTVT.